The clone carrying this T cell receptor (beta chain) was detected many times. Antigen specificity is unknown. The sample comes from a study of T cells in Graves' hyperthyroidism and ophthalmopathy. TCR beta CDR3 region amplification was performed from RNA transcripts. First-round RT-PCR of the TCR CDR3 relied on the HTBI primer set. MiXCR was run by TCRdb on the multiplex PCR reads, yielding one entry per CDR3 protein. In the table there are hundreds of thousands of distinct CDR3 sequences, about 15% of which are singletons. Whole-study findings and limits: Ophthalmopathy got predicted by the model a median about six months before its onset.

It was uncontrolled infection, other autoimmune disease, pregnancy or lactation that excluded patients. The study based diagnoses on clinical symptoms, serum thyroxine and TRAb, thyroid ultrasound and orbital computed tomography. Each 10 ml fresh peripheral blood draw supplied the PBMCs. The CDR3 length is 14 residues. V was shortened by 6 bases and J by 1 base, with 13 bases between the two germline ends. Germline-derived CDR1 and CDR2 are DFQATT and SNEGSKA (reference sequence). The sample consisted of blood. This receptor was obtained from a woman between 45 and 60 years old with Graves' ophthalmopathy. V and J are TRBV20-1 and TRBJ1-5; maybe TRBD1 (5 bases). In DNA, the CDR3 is TGCAGTGCGAGGGGTGACAAAAGCAATCAGCCCCAGCATTTT. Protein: CSARGDKSNQPQHF.